This TCR beta chain was recorded in a study of metastatic and nonmetastatic thyroid tumors. In the study overall: Thyroid patients, malignant and benign, had repertoires compared across blood and tumor or nodule tissue. Points from the study as a whole: Reports indicated that malignant thyroid tumors showed significantly higher TCR beta diversity than benign nodules did, in blood and tumor.

This clone was recorded many times. Antigen unknown. The same CDR3 is also encoded by other DNA sequences in this sample. In the original processing: A distant-metastasis classifier for papillary thyroid cancer was built using CDR3 differences across clinicopathological groups. TCRdb reassembled clones from the PCR reads with MiXCR. It is TCRdb's table, rather than the study itself, that gives the V and J calls and clone size. Of roughly 70,000 clones detected, around 19% appear once; the ten largest clones hold 13%. Ahead of thyroid surgery, no patient had received treatment of any kind. This CDR3 is built from 13 residues. J gave up 4 bases and V 3 bases, and 2 bases lay outside the gene matches. Germline V lookup: CDR1 SQVTM, CDR2 ANQGSEA.

The V and J genes are TRBV29-1 and TRBJ2-5; 10 bases are shared with TRBD2. The sample taken for sequencing was blood. The clonotype comes from a female donor with papillary thyroid cancer or a benign thyroid nodule (not recorded which). Some clones in this sample may be carry-over from other donors' samples. The DNA for the CDR3 is TGCAGCGTTGAGTCTAGCGGGAGAGAGACCCAGTACTTC. Amino acid sequence: CSVESSGRETQYF.